This T cell receptor beta chain derives from a study of blood T cell repertoires in COVID-19. On the study more broadly: The United States, Italy and Spain supplied acute and convalescent COVID-19 samples.

The CDR3 is 18 residues long. Unmatched junction bases numbered 13, after V lost 6 bases and J lost 0 bases. Per germline, CDR1 SEHNR and CDR2 FQNEAQ (reference sequence). Sequencing was performed with immunoSEQ multiplex PCR; in TCRdb, only in-frame clones are kept and a portion is missing. Of approximately 250,000 clones listed, approximately 85% are singletons. This chain joins TRBV7-9 and TRBJ2-7; 11 bases align to TRBD2. The material sequenced was peripheral blood. The TCR comes from a man in his fifties or sixties with acute or convalescent COVID-19. As DNA, the CDR3 is TGTGCCAGCAGTCCCCTTTCTAGCGGGAGGACCAGCTCCTACGAGCAGTACTTC. The encoded protein is CASSPLSSGRTSSYEQYF.